This T cell receptor (beta chain) was sequenced in a study of CD8 T cells in Susac syndrome. Only one count was recorded for this clonotype. This CDR3 has 13 amino acids. CDR1 and CDR2 (germline): GTSNPN, SVGIG (reference sequence). V shed 5 bases and J shed 3 bases, with 10 bases lying between them. After extraction with the RNeasy kit, roughly 0.5 to 1 ug of the RNA was reverse transcribed using random hexamers. Multiplex PCR with immunoSEQ amplified the TCR beta CDR3 across 54 Vbeta and 13 Jbeta. MiXCR, run by TCRdb on the immunoSEQ multiplex PCR reads, gives a single entry per CDR3 protein. The table records over 350,000 distinct CDR3 sequences, approximately 85% of them present only once. CD8+ and CD4+ T cells taken from blood had their TCR beta sequenced. Relapsing-remitting disease, either stable or active, was present in the treatment-naive patients who were the multiple sclerosis controls. The authors negatively isolated CD8+ and CD4+ T cells and FACS-enriched TEMRA cells.

The sequencing sample was made of CD8+ T cells from PBMCs. The V gene is TRBV30, the J gene TRBJ2-2, with D tentatively TRBD2 (5 bases). The source of this sequence is a human donor with multiple sclerosis. The CDR3 reads CAWENGDTGELFF. In DNA, the CDR3 is TGTGCCTGGGAAAACGGGGACACCGGGGAGCTGTTTTTT.